This T cell receptor beta chain was recovered during a study of cytomegalovirus exposure and HLA in healthy donors. Broader study findings: It was reported that TCR beta sequences correctly inferred the HLA-A and HLA-B alleles for most subjects. The authors confirmed in vitro that three CMV-associated chains were specific for CMV antigens.

This CDR3 comprises 12 residues. Trimming shortened V by 6 bases and J by 3 bases, and 9 bases separated the two germline ends. CDR1 SGHRS and CDR2 YFSETQ come from the germline V gene. Concerning this clone itself: As yet, its antigen is unknown.

PCR amplification relied on 60 Vbeta primers (plus 13 Jbeta primers). TCRdb keeps only in-frame clones here, not all; method: immunoSEQ multiplex PCR. The sample holds 160,000 or so clones, under 85% seen once. The V gene is TRBV5-1, the J gene TRBJ2-5; TRBD1 is a possible D gene (5 bases). The sequenced sample consisted of PBMCs. This clonotype was sampled from a man between 45 and 60 years old in good health and CMV-seropositive. CDR3 sequence (DNA): TGCGCCAGCATTGGCAGGGAAGAGACCCAGTACTTC. Translated, it gives CASIGREETQYF.